This T cell receptor beta chain was sequenced in a study of cytomegalovirus exposure and HLA in healthy donors. Turning to the study itself: Most donors, around 81% of 350 to 450 genotyped, fell in the Caucasian-associated ancestry cluster.

As to this clone: The antigen remains undetermined.

V lost 5 bases and J lost 4; bases outside the gene matches: 5. The CDR3 has 14 residues. Germline lookup yields CDR1 MNHEY and CDR2 SMNVEV (reference sequence). Study-wide points: Altogether, 150 to 200 TCR beta chains were recorded as cytomegalovirus-associated. The classifier, whose performance was assessed in both the original and validation cohorts, reportedly diagnosed cytomegalovirus status with high specificity and sensitivity.

Researchers ran the PCR with 60 Vbeta and 13 Jbeta primers. As handled by the study authors: Some 80 million unique TCR beta chains, 9.5 million to 14 million shared, were counted in a later analysis. Profiled with immunoSEQ multiplex PCR; TCRdb holds only in-frame clones, not every one. V, J and clone size are taken as reported in that table, and D and trimming were inferred from the DNA itself. The sample includes about 120,000 clones, approximately 80% of them seen just once. The sequencing sample was made of PBMCs. This TCR derives from a man younger than 40 in good health and CMV-seropositive. The rearrangement joins TRBV27 to TRBJ2-5; TRBD1 matches at 9 bases. The CDR3 DNA is TGTGCCAGCAGTCCTACAGGGGGCAGAGAGACCCAGTACTTC. Amino acids: CASSPTGGRETQYF.